This T cell receptor beta chain derives from a study of a mutant IDH1 vaccine in newly diagnosed glioma. Deletions cut 1 base from V and 0 bases from J, with 16 bases between. The germline V gene encodes CDR1 MGHRA and CDR2 YSYEKL. This CDR3 comprises 18 residues. The protocol was immunoSEQ multiplex PCR, while the TCRdb copy is restricted to in-frame clones and leaves out a portion. The profile covers tens of thousands of clones, with approximately 84% appearing a single time and 3.6% taken by the ten largest. Time point of the sample: week 11, during vaccination. The content of each vaccine dose was 300 ug of mutant IDH1 20-mer peptide, and topical imiquimod accompanied it. For this clone: The antigen remains unidentified.

This receptor was identified in a man in his thirties or forties with glioma. Sequencing was performed on PBMCs, taken from a glioma patient whose treatment included an IDH1 peptide vaccine. This chain joins TRBV4-1 and TRBJ2-1, with D perhaps TRBD1 or TRBD2 (5 bases each). The CDR3 nucleotides read TGCGCCAGCAGCCAAGGGTTGTTGGGGGTTAGCTCCTACAATGAGCAGTTCTTC. It encodes CASSQGLLGVSSYNEQFF.